The 20 T cell receptor beta chains presented below share a single source sample, sequenced in a study of T cells expressing NK-cell markers. Reanalyzing the 5' RACE reads, TCRdb keeps one entry per CDR3 protein, without DNA. In all, the sample yields 400,000 to 450,000 distinct CDR3 sequences. The sample consisted of blood T cells: a sorted CD56 or NKG2C T cell subset, CD4+ or CD8+ T cells, or bulk PBMC T cells (not recorded which). The origin of the receptors is a woman aged 18 to 75 in good health.

The chain uses TRBV29-1 and TRBJ2-2. The CDR3 is 13 residues long. Germline V gene data show CDR1 as SQVTM and CDR2 as ANQGSEA. CDR3 loop: CSVDVGFTGELFF.

The chain carries TRBV12-3 or TRBV12-4 and TRBJ2-5; there is no DNA to check the TCRdb D call of TRBD2. This CDR3 is 15 amino acids long. Here the CDR3 reads CASSPRGYPQETQYF.

The chain joins TRBV12-3 or TRBV12-4 to TRBJ2-7. The CDR3 loop spans 12 amino acids. The chain's CDR3 is CASSSGVFEQYF.

The V and J genes are TRBV6-2 or TRBV6-3 and TRBJ1-1. The CDR3 contains 13 residues. Germline V gene data show CDR1 as MNHEY and CDR2 as SVGEGT. The CDR3 is CASSFESNTEAFF.

The CDR3 protein is CASSQGDRAQETQYF. The V gene is TRBV18, the J gene TRBJ2-5; TCRdb proposes TRBD1, but this gene call is untestable without DNA. Germline lookup yields CDR1 KGHSH and CDR2 LQKENI. CDR3 length: 15 residues.

This chain links TRBV4-3 with TRBJ2-3; with no DNA, the TCRdb D assignment of TRBD2 cannot be verified. The CDR3 is 18 amino acids. CDR1 and CDR2 (germline): LGHNA, YSLEER. The CDR3 reads CASSQDGIAGALADTQYF.

The rearrangement joins TRBV27 to TRBJ2-3; TCRdb's D call, TRBD1, is unchecked because there is no DNA. The germline gives CDR1 MNHEY, CDR2 SMNVEV (reference sequence). CDR3 length equals 14 residues. The CDR3 is CASSFAPGADTQYF.

The rearrangement joins TRBV20-1 to TRBJ1-5. CDR3 length equals 12 residues. The germline gives CDR1 DFQATT, CDR2 SNEGSKA (reference sequence). CDR3: CSGSPGGQPQHF.

The V gene is TRBV4-3, the J gene TRBJ2-4; TCRdb names TRBD1, which stays unverified in the absence of DNA. CDR3 size: 13 residues. Germline loops: CDR1 LGHNA, CDR2 YSLEER. This chain's CDR3 is CASSQEQGNIQYF.

V gene TRBV3-1 combines with J gene TRBJ2-7. CDR1 LGHDT and CDR2 YNNKEL come from the germline V gene (reference sequence). This CDR3 is built from 14 residues. The CDR3 region is CASSQKMVSYEQYF.

V is TRBV20-1 and J is TRBJ2-5; absent DNA, TCRdb's TRBD2 call cannot be checked. The length of the CDR3 is 13 residues. Germline V gene data show CDR1 as DFQATT and CDR2 as SNEGSKA (reference sequence). The CDR3 sequence: CSASSGPRVPQYF.

The chain links TRBV4-2 to TRBJ2-5; no DNA is available, so the TRBD1 call from TCRdb remains unchecked. This CDR3 is built from 17 residues. Germline values: CDR1 LGHNA, CDR2 YNFKEQ. CDR3 sequence reads: CASSQDLIGGPQETQYF.

The chain links TRBV12-3 or TRBV12-4 to TRBJ2-1; without DNA, the TCRdb call of TRBD1 cannot be checked. The CDR3 sequence is 13 residues long. CDR3 in amino acids: CASRWTGGNEQFF.

The chain recombines TRBV19 with TRBJ2-2; there is no DNA to check the TCRdb D call of TRBD2. This CDR3 has 15 residues. Germline assignment: CDR1 LNHDA and CDR2 SQIVND (reference sequence). CDR3 in amino acids: CASSITGTSVGELFF.

The J gene is TRBJ2-3, the V gene TRBV5-4; the D call of TRBD2 rests on TCRdb alone, since no DNA is present to check it. The CDR3 runs to 16 residues. Germline V gene lookup returns CDR1 SGHNT and CDR2 YYREEE (reference sequence). The CDR3 loop is CASSGIRTSVTDTQYF. Full variable domain (outside the CDR3, taken from reference TRBV5-4 and TRBJ2-3): ETGVTQSPTHLIKTRGQQVTLRCSSQSGHNTVSWYQQALGQGPQFIFQYYREEENGRGNFPPRFSGLQFPNYSSELNVNALELDDSALYLCASSGIRTSVTDTQYFGPGTRLTVL.

The CDR3 spells CASSQEEAGLQETQYF. The chain recombines TRBV4-2 with TRBJ2-5; TCRdb's D call, TRBD2, is unchecked because there is no DNA. This CDR3 contains 16 residues. The germline gives CDR1 LGHNA, CDR2 YNFKEQ.

The chain recombines TRBV10-2 with TRBJ1-5; the D gene TCRdb calls, TRBD1, cannot be checked with no DNA. This CDR3 region has 17 residues. Looked up from germline, CDR1 is WSHSY and CDR2 is SAAADI. The CDR3 sequence: CASSERPAALSNQPQHF.

This sequence joins TRBV2 and TRBJ2-4; TCRdb's D gene call, TRBD2, goes unchecked for lack of DNA. Germline CDR1 SNHLY, CDR2 FYNNEI. The CDR3 extends over 15 amino acids. The CDR3 protein is CASSAGGGAKNIQYF.

The chain combines TRBV21-1 with TRBJ1-2. TRBV21-1 is given as a pseudogene. CDR3 length: 15 residues. Here the CDR3 reads CASSKEAGPQYGYTF.

This chain uses TRBV20-1 with TRBJ2-1; TCRdb selects TRBD1, and the lack of DNA leaves this call unchecked. Germline CDR1 is DFQATT and CDR2 is SNEGSKA (reference sequence). This CDR3 spans 15 amino acids. CDR3 in amino acids: CSGISPGQGNNEQFF.